The entry below describes one TCR beta chain. The sample is drawn from a study of identical twins. The ends were cut back, 3 bases at V and 4 bases at J, with 10 bases in the middle. The CDR3 runs to 14 residues. Using its own MiXCR run on the 5' RACE reads, TCRdb lists one record per CDR3 protein. The table records about 720,000 distinct CDR3 sequences, about 18% of them present only once. This sample was shared with a second study, whose subject was T cells expressing NK-cell markers. In that study: Restricting sorting to alpha-beta TCR T cells was achieved in several experiments by an anti-gamma-delta TCR antibody.

Material for sequencing was PBMCs. The rearrangement uses TRBV12-3 or TRBV12-4 and TRBJ1-3; D is uncertain. The receptor was derived from a woman aged 18-29 years in good health. The CDR3 loop is CASSLSAGGNTIYF. CDR3 in DNA: TGTGCCAGCAGTTTGTCCGCTGGGGGAAACACCATATATTTT.